One T cell receptor (beta chain) is described in this entry. This entry comes from a study of graft-versus-host responses after intestinal transplantation. Assay: immunoSEQ multiplex PCR; the TCRdb copy retains only in-frame clones and omits some. The sample lists about 19,000 clones; about nine tenths were seen once. The trim removed 2 bases at V and 0 bases at J, leaving 5 bases unmatched. The CDR3 is made up of 16 amino acids. Germline CDR1 LGHNA, CDR2 YNFKEQ. The chain uses TRBV4-2 and TRBJ2-7, with 9 bases fitting TRBD1. This clonotype was obtained from a human patient who received an intestinal transplant, so some T cells may come from the graft donor. The sample here was PBMCs, taken less than 400 days after transplant. The CDR3 here is CASSQTDRGSSYEQYF. The CDR3 nucleotides are TGTGCCAGCAGCCAAACTGACAGGGGGAGCTCCTACGAGCAGTACTTC.